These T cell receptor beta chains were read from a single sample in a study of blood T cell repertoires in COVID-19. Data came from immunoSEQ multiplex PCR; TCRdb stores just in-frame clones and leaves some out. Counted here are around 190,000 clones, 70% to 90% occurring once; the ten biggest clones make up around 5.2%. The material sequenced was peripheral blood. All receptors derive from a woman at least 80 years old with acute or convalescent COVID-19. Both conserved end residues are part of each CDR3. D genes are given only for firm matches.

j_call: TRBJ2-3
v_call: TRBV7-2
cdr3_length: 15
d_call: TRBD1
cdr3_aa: CASSPTDRGSDTQYF

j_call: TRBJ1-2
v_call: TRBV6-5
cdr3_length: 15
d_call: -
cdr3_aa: CASSYGQGYSYGYTF

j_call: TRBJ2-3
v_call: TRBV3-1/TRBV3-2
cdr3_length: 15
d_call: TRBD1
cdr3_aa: CASSLDRSFTDTQYF

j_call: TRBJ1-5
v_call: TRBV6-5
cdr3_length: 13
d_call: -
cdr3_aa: CASTTDSNQPQHF

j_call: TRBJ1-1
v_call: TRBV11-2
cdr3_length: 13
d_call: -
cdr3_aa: CASSLVGGTEAFF

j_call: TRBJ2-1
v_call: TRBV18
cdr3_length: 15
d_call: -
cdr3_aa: CASSPQSFSYNEQFF

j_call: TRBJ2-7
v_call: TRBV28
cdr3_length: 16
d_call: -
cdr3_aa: CASSLMRASSSYEQYF

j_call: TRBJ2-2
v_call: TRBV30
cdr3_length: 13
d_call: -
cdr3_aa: CAWSDRDDGELFF

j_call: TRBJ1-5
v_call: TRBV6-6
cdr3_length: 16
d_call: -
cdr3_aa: CASSYSGRAGDQPQHF

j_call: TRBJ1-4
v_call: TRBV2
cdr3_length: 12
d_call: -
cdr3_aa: CASIRGNEKLFF

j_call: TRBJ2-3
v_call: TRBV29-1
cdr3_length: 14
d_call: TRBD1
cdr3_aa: CSDTGEYAPDTQYF

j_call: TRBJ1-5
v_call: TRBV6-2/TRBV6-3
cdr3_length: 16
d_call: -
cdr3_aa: CASSYPHDPEKQPQHF

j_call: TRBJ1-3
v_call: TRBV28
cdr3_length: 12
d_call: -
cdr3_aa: CASKEAGNTIYF

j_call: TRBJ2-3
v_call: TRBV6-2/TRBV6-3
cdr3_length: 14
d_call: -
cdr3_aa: CASSYSGPTDTQYF

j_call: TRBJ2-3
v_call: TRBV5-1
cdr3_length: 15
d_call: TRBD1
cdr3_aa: CASSLPTGTSGTQYF

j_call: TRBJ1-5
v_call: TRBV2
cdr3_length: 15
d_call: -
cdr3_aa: CASSSYPEVNQPQHF

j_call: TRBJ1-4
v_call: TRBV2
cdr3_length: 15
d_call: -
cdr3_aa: CASSDRGRGNEKLFF

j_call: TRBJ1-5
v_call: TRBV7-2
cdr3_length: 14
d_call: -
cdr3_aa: CASSFGQLNQPQHF

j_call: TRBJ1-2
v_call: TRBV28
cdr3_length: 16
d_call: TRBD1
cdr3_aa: CASSLLMGTGVMDYTF

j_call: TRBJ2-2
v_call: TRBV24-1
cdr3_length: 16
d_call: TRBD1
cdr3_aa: CATSDTGTGVPGELFF

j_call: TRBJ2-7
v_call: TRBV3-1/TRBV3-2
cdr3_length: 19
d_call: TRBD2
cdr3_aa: CASSPSGTSGRWGKYEQYF

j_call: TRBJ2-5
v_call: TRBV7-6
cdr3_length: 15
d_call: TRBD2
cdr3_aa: CASSSGTRGSGTQYF

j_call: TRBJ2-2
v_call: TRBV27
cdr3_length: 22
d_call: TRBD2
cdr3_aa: CASSLKNRQGPTSGRRHGELFF

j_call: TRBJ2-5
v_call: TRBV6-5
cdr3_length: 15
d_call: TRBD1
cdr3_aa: CASSRQGQGQETQYF

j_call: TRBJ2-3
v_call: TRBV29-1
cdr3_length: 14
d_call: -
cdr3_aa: CSVETPQGTDTQYF

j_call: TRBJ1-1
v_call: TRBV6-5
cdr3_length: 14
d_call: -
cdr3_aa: CASSLNGEQGEAFF